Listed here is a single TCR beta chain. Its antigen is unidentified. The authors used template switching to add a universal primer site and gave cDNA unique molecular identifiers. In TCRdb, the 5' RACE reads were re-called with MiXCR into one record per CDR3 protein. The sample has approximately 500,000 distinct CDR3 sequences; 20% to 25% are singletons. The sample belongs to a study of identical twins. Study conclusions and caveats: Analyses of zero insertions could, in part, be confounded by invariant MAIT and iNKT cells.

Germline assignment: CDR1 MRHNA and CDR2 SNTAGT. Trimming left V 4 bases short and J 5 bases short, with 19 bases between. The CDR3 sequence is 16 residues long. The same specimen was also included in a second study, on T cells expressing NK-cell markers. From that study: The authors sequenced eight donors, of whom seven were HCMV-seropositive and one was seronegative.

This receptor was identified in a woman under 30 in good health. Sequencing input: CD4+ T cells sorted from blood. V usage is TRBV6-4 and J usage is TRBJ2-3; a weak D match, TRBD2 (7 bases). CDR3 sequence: CASSATGGPGLDTQYF. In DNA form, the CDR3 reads TGTGCCAGCAGTGCTACCGGGGGGCCGGGGTTAGATACGCAGTATTTT.